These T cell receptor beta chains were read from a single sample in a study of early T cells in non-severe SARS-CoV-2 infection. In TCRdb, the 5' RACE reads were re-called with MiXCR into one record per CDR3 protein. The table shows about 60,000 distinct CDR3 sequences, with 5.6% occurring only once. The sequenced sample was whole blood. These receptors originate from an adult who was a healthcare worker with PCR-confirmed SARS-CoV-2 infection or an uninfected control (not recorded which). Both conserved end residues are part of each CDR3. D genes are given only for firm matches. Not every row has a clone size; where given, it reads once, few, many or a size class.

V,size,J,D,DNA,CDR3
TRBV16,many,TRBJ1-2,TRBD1,TGTGCCAGCAGTCCTAATTCCGGGACAGGGGTGTACACCTTC,CASSPNSGTGVYTF
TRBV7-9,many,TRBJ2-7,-,TGTGCCAGCAGCCCTCTGATGCTAGCTGTCACCTACGAGCAGTACTTC,CASSPLMLAVTYEQYF
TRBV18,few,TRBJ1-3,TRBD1,TGTGCCAGCCGACGCCCTTCAGGGGGCTTTGGAAACACCATATATTTT,CASRRPSGGFGNTIYF
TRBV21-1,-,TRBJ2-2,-,TGTGCCAGCAGCCTCCCGTCACACGAACTGAACACCGGGGAGCTGTTTTTT,CASSLPSHELNTGELFF
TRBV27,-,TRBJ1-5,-,TGTGCCAGCGCACGGAGGGAGGATCAGCCCCAGCATTTT,CASARREDQPQHF
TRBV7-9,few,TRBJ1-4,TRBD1,TGTGCCAGCAGCCCCTCCGGACAGGGGAATGAAAAACTGTTTTTT,CASSPSGQGNEKLFF
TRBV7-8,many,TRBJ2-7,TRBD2,TGTGCCAGCAGCTTAGCGGTAGTAGCGGGAGACGAGCAGTACTTC,CASSLAVVAGDEQYF
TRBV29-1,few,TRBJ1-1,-,TGCAGCGTAGGACAGAGCCACACTGAAGCTTTCTTT,CSVGQSHTEAFF
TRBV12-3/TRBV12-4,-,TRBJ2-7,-,TGTGCCAGCAGCCGCCGCGGGTACGAGCAGTACTTC,CASSRRGYEQYF
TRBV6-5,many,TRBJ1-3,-,TGTGCCAGCAGCACTCTAAGCGCAGGAGGAAACACCATATATTTT,CASSTLSAGGNTIYF
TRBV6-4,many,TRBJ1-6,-,TGTGCCAGCAGTTCATCCCGGGCCTCACCCCTCCACTTT,CASSSSRASPLHF
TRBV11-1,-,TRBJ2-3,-,TGTGCCAGCAGCCGTAACAGGGGAGGGACAGATACGCAGTATTTT,CASSRNRGGTDTQYF
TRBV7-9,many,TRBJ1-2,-,TGTGCCAGCAGCTTAGCTGGGGCGGTCTATGGCTACACCTTC,CASSLAGAVYGYTF
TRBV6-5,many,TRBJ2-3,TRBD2,TGTGCCAGCAGTGATGGACTAGTTCAAGATACGCAGTATTTT,CASSDGLVQDTQYF